Listed below are T cell receptor beta chains from one sample, sequenced in a study of shared clonotypes between healthy human individuals. Data came from immunoSEQ multiplex PCR; TCRdb stores just in-frame clones and leaves some out. Altogether roughly 640,000 clones are present, around 74% being singletons, with the ten largest covering more than 1.5%. Sequenced sample: memory CD4+ T cells sorted from blood. Every receptor here comes from a woman in her 30s in good health. Both conserved end residues are part of each CDR3. The D gene is left open where the match is weak. For some rows the clone size is stated as once, few or many, or as a class when expanded; others skip it.

clone_size	v_call	d_call	j_call	cdr3_nt	cdr3_aa
NA	TRBV11-3	NA	TRBJ1-5	TGTGCCAGCAGCTTCCAGGGCGATCAGCCCCAGCATTTT	CASSFQGDQPQHF
NA	TRBV2	NA	TRBJ1-1	TGTGCCAGCAGGGCCTTGGGGGACACTGAAGCTTTCTTT	CASRALGDTEAFF
many	TRBV7-6	NA	TRBJ2-3	TGTGCCACTCGGCGATCTATAACAACAGATACGCAGTATTTT	CATRRSITTDTQYF
NA	TRBV25-1	TRBD2	TRBJ2-1	TGTGCCAGCGGTAGCGGGAGTTACTACAATGAGCAGTTCTTC	CASGSGSYYNEQFF
once	TRBV5-4	NA	TRBJ1-4	TGTGCCAGCAGTACTGGACAAGGTATTGAAAAACTGTTTTTT	CASSTGQGIEKLFF
NA	TRBV6-5	NA	TRBJ2-7	TGTGCCAGCAGTTACTCCCCCCAGGCAGGGCCTCGCGAGCAGTACTTC	CASSYSPQAGPREQYF
NA	TRBV19	TRBD2	TRBJ2-2	TGTGCCACAAAGAGCGGGAGGAACACCGGGGAGCTGTTTTTT	CATKSGRNTGELFF
few	TRBV27	TRBD2	TRBJ2-7	TGTGCCAGCAGTCCACTAGGCGGGAGCTCCTACGAGCAGTACTTC	CASSPLGGSSYEQYF
NA	TRBV10-3	NA	TRBJ2-4	TGTGCCATCAGTGATACGGGGACCAAAAACATTCAGTACTTC	CAISDTGTKNIQYF
few	TRBV2	NA	TRBJ1-2	TGTGCCAGCAGTGTTAGGCAGGGCGATGGCTACACCTTC	CASSVRQGDGYTF
NA	TRBV7-3	NA	TRBJ1-5	TGTGCCAGCAGCTTAAACAAGGGGGGCAATCAGCCCCAGCATTTT	CASSLNKGGNQPQHF
NA	TRBV5-6	TRBD1	TRBJ1-4	TGTGCCAGCAGCTTTGACAGGGGGCAACCTGCAACTAATGAAAAACTGTTTTTT	CASSFDRGQPATNEKLFF
NA	TRBV14	NA	TRBJ1-2	TGTGCCAGCAGCCAGGGGACTAACTATGGCTACACCTTC	CASSQGTNYGYTF